The sequence of this TCR beta chain was determined in a study of CD8 T cells in ankylosing spondylitis. Points from the study as a whole: Roughly eight highly homologous variants formed a TCR beta motif that appeared characteristic of ankylosing spondylitis blood.

This clonotype has a handful of counts. What it binds is unknown. Via MiXCR, TCRdb re-called the 5' RACE reads, giving one row per CDR3 protein. The table includes 250,000 to 350,000 distinct CDR3 sequences, less than 25% detected once. The CDR3 totals 14 residues. With 0 bases clipped from V and 9 bases from J, the junction kept 9 bases outside the gene matches. Germline CDR1 and CDR2: SGHRS and YFSETQ. Sequencing was performed on blood, either unsorted or a sorted T cell fraction (not recorded which). The genes are TRBV5-1 and TRBJ2-7, with 7 bases fitting TRBD1. The receptor was isolated from a female donor with ankylosing spondylitis or in good health (not recorded which). The CDR3 here is CASSLADRTLGQYF. For the CDR3, the DNA is TGCGCCAGCAGCTTGGCGGACAGGACTCTCGGGCAGTACTTC.